This paragraph reports one T cell receptor (beta chain). Residents of 20 to 25 US areas, aged about 18 to 89 years, made up the participants. Cohorts were determined from participant-reported clinical history. V lost 3 bases, J lost 7 bases, and 15 bases lay in between. Looked up from germline, CDR1 is DFQATT and CDR2 is SNEGSKA (reference sequence). CDR3 size: 13 residues. Original data processing: Reference gene primer amplification in the assay estimated nucleated cell counts. Clones were read by immunoSEQ multiplex PCR, and TCRdb kept only the in-frame ones, dropping some. The V and J calls and clone size come from that table; D and trimming were worked out from the DNA. The data show about 370,000 clones, with 80% to 90% seen just once and around 1% held by the top ten. The data are from a study of blood T cell repertoires in COVID-19.

Input material: PBMCs or T cells enriched from blood (not recorded which). This receptor was taken from a man aged 18 to 29 who had recovered from COVID-19. The gene calls are TRBV20-1 and TRBJ1-2, with a possible D match to TRBD1 (5 bases). The DNA of the CDR3 is TGCAGTGCTAGTCAGGGCGGGGACGTTGGCTACACCTTC. Amino acids: CSASQGGDVGYTF.